The rows below give T cell receptor beta chains drawn from one sample of a study of blood T cell repertoires in COVID-19. Sequencing was performed with immunoSEQ multiplex PCR; in TCRdb, only in-frame clones are kept and a portion is missing. The sample includes about 200,000 clones, roughly 77% of them seen just once. The specimen sequenced was peripheral blood. The origin of the receptors is a middle-aged woman with COVID-19, enrolled during active disease. The CDR3 runs from the conserved cysteine through the conserved F or W. A D gene is named only where the DNA matches it firmly. Expanded clones are given a class, and other clones once, few, many or no size at all.

D	V	size	J	DNA	CDR3
.	TRBV5-4	.	TRBJ1-2	TGTGCCAGCAGCTTGGCAGGGCTCTATGGCTACACCTTC	CASSLAGLYGYTF
.	TRBV3-1/TRBV3-2	.	TRBJ2-1	TGTGCCAGCAGCCAAGTTCTGTTCAATGAGCAGTTCTTC	CASSQVLFNEQFF
.	TRBV29-1	.	TRBJ1-1	TGCAGCGTTGCACAGGGGAACACTGAAGCTTTCTTT	CSVAQGNTEAFF
.	TRBV10-1	.	TRBJ2-3	TGCGCCAGCAGCTACTCCACAGATACGCAGTATTTT	CASSYSTDTQYF
.	TRBV9	.	TRBJ2-6	TGTGCCAGCAGCGTAAGCTTGGGCCCCGGGGCCAACGTCCTGACTTTC	CASSVSLGPGANVLTF
.	TRBV6-6	.	TRBJ2-1	TGTGCCAGCAGTTTCGAATTTAGCGTTTACAATGAGCAGTTCTTC	CASSFEFSVYNEQFF
TRBD1	TRBV14	.	TRBJ1-1	TGTGCCAGCAGCCACCCGACAGGGTATCACACTGAAGCTTTCTTT	CASSHPTGYHTEAFF
TRBD2	TRBV19	.	TRBJ2-3	TGTGCCAGTCGTAGCGGGGGGGCCGCAGATACGCAGTATTTT	CASRSGGAADTQYF
.	TRBV30	many	TRBJ2-1	TGTGCCTGGAGGTGGGGGGGGCTAGGTAGTGAGCAGTTCTTC	CAWRWGGLGSEQFF
TRBD1	TRBV7-9	.	TRBJ1-4	TGTGCCAGCAGCCGGGGCGGGACAGACTCTAATGAAAAACTGTTTTTT	CASSRGGTDSNEKLFF
.	TRBV25-1	few	TRBJ1-5	TGTGCCAGCAGTGAATATGAGGGCAATCAGCCCCAGCATTTT	CASSEYEGNQPQHF
TRBD1	TRBV2	.	TRBJ1-2	TGTGCCAGCGGAGACAGGGCTCGTAACTATGGCTACACCTTC	CASGDRARNYGYTF
.	TRBV25-1	.	TRBJ2-5	TGTGCCAGCAGTGAACAGGGATACAAGGAGACCCAGTACTTC	CASSEQGYKETQYF
TRBD2	TRBV30	.	TRBJ2-1	TGTGCCTGGACCCTTGGACTAGCGGGGGGGAATGAGCAGTTCTTC	CAWTLGLAGGNEQFF
TRBD2	TRBV27	.	TRBJ2-7	TGTGCCAGCAGTTCGATGGGCTTTAGCGGGAGCTCCTACGAGCAGTACTTC	CASSSMGFSGSSYEQYF
TRBD1	TRBV3-1/TRBV3-2	.	TRBJ2-7	TGTGCCAGCAGCCAACAAGGGGGCCGGGAGCAGTACTTC	CASSQQGGREQYF
TRBD2	TRBV27	few	TRBJ2-3	TGTGCCAGCAGTTTCGGACGGACTAGCGGGAGGAGTGATACGCAGTATTTT	CASSFGRTSGRSDTQYF
TRBD1	TRBV7-9	.	TRBJ1-4	TGTGCCAGCAGCTTCAGAAGGGACAGTGAAAAACTGTTTTTT	CASSFRRDSEKLFF
.	TRBV4-1	.	TRBJ2-7	TGCGCCAGCAGCCAAGATCAGGGGAAAACCTACGAGCAGTACTTC	CASSQDQGKTYEQYF
TRBD1	TRBV2	.	TRBJ2-7	TGTGCCAGCAGTGGGCTGTTGAGGGGCAGGGGGCTCGAGCAGTACTTC	CASSGLLRGRGLEQYF
.	TRBV11-2	.	TRBJ1-2	TGTGCCAGCAGCCTCTCGGATGCAGGGGCTTATGGCTACACCTTC	CASSLSDAGAYGYTF
.	TRBV7-3	.	TRBJ2-3	TGTGCCAGCAGTGGTAGTACAGATACGCAGTATTTT	CASSGSTDTQYF
.	TRBV5-1	.	TRBJ2-1	TGCGCCAGCAGCTTGGAAGCGTTACAGTTCTTC	CASSLEALQFF
.	TRBV4-3	.	TRBJ1-5	TGCGCCAGCAGCCAAGACCGTTATGGCCAGCCCCAGCATTTT	CASSQDRYGQPQHF
TRBD2	TRBV5-4	.	TRBJ2-7	TGTGCCAGCAGCTTAAGGACTAGCGCTTCCTACGAGCAGTACTTC	CASSLRTSASYEQYF
TRBD2	TRBV4-1	.	TRBJ2-1	TGCGCCAGCAGCCAAGCTCCTAGCGGGACGGAGCAGTTCTTC	CASSQAPSGTEQFF
.	TRBV2	.	TRBJ2-5	TGTGCCAGCAGAGTTGGACTGCAAGAGACCCAGTACTTC	CASRVGLQETQYF
.	TRBV4-1	.	TRBJ2-3	TGCGCCAGCAGCCAAGGTGGAAGGGGGTCAGATACGCAGTATTTT	CASSQGGRGSDTQYF
.	TRBV6-6	few	TRBJ2-2	TGTGCCTCTCACCCCAGGGGCCCGAACACCGGGGAGCTGTTTTTT	CASHPRGPNTGELFF
TRBD2	TRBV14	.	TRBJ2-3	TGTGCCAGCAGCCACAAAGCGGGGGGGCGGAGCACAGATACGCAGTATTTT	CASSHKAGGRSTDTQYF
.	TRBV6-2/TRBV6-3	.	TRBJ1-1	TGTGCCAGCAGTTACGGTCGGACAGTTAGAGCTTTCTTT	CASSYGRTVRAFF
TRBD2	TRBV5-1	.	TRBJ2-7	TGCGCCAGCAGCTGGGCCGGGACTACCTCCTACGAGCAGTACTTC	CASSWAGTTSYEQYF
.	TRBV5-1	few	TRBJ2-7	TGCGCCAGCAATGCTCACCAGGGCTACGAGCAGTACTTC	CASNAHQGYEQYF
.	TRBV5-1	.	TRBJ2-3	TGCGCCAGCAGCGTACAGGGTCTGACGAGCACAGATACGCAGTATTTT	CASSVQGLTSTDTQYF
.	TRBV7-9	.	TRBJ1-2	TGTGCCAGCAGCTTAGCAGGGGCGTACTATGGCTACACCTTC	CASSLAGAYYGYTF
.	TRBV29-1	.	TRBJ1-5	TGCAGCGTTGGGTCAGGGGTGGGGCAGCCCCAGCATTTT	CSVGSGVGQPQHF